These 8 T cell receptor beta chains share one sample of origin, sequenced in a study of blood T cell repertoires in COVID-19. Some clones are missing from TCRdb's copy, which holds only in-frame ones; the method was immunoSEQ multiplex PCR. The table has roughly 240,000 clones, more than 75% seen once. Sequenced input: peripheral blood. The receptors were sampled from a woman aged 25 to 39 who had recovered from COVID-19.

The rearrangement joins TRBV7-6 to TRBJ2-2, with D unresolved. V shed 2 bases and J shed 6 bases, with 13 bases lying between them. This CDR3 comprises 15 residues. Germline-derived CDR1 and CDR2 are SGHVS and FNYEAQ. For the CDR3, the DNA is TGTGCCAGCAGCTTAACCGCTCTCGGAGCCGGGGAGCTGTTTTTT. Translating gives CASSLTALGAGELFF. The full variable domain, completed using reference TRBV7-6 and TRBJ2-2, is GAGVSQSPRYKVTKRGQDVALRCDPISGHVSLYWYRQALGQGPEFLTYFNYEAQQDKSGLPNDRFSAERPEGSISTLTIQRTEQRDSAMYRCASSLTALGAGELFFGEGSRLTVL.

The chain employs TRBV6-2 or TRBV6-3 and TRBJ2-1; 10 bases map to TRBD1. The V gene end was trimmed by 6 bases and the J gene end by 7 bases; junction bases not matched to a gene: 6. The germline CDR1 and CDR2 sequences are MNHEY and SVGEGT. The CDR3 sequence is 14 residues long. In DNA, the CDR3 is TGTGCCAGCAGCCGGGACAGGGGAGGTAATGAGCAGTTCTTC. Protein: CASSRDRGGNEQFF.

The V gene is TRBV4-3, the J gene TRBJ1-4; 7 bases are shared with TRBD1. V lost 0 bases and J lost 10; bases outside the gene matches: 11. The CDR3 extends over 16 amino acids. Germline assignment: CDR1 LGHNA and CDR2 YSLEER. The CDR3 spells CASSQDWDSLRAKLFF. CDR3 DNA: TGCGCCAGCAGCCAAGATTGGGACAGTTTGAGGGCAAAACTGTTTTTT.

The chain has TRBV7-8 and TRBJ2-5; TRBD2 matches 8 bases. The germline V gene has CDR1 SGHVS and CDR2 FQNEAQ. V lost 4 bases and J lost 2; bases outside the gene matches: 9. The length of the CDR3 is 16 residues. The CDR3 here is CASSSTAGGGQETQYF. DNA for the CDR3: TGTGCCAGCAGCTCGACGGCGGGGGGAGGACAAGAGACCCAGTACTTC.

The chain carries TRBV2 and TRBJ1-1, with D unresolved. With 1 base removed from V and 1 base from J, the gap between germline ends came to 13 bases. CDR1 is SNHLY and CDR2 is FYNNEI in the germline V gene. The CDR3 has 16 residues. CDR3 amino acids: CASSEGFAGRNTEAFF. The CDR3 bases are TGTGCCAGCAGTGAAGGTTTCGCGGGCCGGAACACTGAAGCTTTCTTT.

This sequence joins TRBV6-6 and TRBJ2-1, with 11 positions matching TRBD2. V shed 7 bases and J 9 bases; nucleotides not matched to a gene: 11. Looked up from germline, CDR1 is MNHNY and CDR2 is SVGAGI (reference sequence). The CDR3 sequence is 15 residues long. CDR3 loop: CASTQGLAGRAEQFF. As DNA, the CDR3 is TGTGCCAGCACCCAAGGACTAGCGGGTAGGGCTGAGCAGTTCTTC.

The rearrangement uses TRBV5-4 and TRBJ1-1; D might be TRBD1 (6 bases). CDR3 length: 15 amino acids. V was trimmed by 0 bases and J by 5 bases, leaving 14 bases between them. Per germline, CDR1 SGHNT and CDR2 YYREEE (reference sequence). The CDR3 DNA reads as TGTGCCAGCAGCTTGGTTGGGGGGGCATGGACTGAAGCTTTCTTT. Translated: CASSLVGGAWTEAFF.

CDR3 DNA sequence: TGTGCCAGCACGGGAACTAACTATGGCTACACCTTC. It encodes CASTGTNYGYTF. The chain couples TRBV5-5 to TRBJ1-2; D not resolved. Trimming removed 6 bases at V and 0 bases at J, with 6 bases between. CDR1 is SGHKS, CDR2 YYEKEE, per germline (reference sequence). The CDR3 is 12 amino acids.